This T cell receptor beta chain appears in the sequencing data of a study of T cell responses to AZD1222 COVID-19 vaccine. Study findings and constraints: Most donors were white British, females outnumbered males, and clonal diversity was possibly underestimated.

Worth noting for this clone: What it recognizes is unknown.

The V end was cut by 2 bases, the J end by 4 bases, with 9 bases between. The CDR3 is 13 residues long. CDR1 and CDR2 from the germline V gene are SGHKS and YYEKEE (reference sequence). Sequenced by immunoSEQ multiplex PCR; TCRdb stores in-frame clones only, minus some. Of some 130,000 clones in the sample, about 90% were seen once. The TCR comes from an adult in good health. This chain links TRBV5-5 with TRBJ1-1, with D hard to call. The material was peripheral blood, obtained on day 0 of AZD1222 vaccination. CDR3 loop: CASSLGSSTEAFF. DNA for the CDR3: TGTGCCAGCAGCTTAGGGAGTAGCACTGAAGCTTTCTTT. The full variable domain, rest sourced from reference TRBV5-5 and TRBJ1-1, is DAGVTQSPTHLIKTRGQQVTLRCSPISGHKSVSWYQQVLGQGPQFIFQYYEKEERGRGNFPDRFSARQFPNYSSELNVNALLLGDSALYLCASSLGSSTEAFFGQGTRLTVV.